Listed here are 7 T cell receptor beta chains from one sample, sequenced in a study of T cell repertoires in cytomegalovirus infection. TCRdb reprocessed the reads with MiXCR, giving one entry per CDR3 protein. There are about 100,000 distinct CDR3 sequences in the sample; 23% occur only once, and around 40% lies in the top ten. Specimen: CD8+ T cells from PBMCs. These receptors all come from a human donor in good health (CMV status not recorded). Some clones in this sample may be carry-over from other donors' samples.

Many counts were recorded for this clonotype. V usage is TRBV7-6 and J usage is TRBJ2-6, with D unclear. V dropped 2 bases and J dropped 0 bases, with 8 bases sitting between them. Germline CDR1 and CDR2: SGHVS and FNYEAQ. There are 16 residues in the CDR3. For the CDR3, the DNA is TGTGCCAGCAGCTTATTGGAAACCTCTGGGGCCAACGTCCTGACTTTC. Translating it yields CASSLLETSGANVLTF.

The chain uses TRBV11-2 and TRBJ2-3; D perhaps matches TRBD2 (5 bases). This CDR3 contains 14 residues. V shed 4 bases and J shed 6 bases, with 14 bases lying between them. CDR1 is SGHAT and CDR2 is FQNNGV in the germline V gene. The CDR3, as DNA: TGTGCCAGCAGCTCCGGGAAGAATTGGGATACGCAGTATTTT. As protein: CASSSGKNWDTQYF.

The V call is TRBV7-6, the J call TRBJ2-1; either TRBD1 or TRBD2 may supply D (5 bases each). CDR1 SGHVS and CDR2 FNYEAQ come from the germline V gene. This CDR3 has 15 residues. Trimming left V 0 bases short and J 8 bases short, with 14 bases between. The CDR3 DNA is TGTGCCAGCAGCTTAGCGACGTCAGGGAGCGATGAGCAGTTCTTC. Translation: CASSLATSGSDEQFF.

By share of the sample, this clonotype is hyperexpanded. The V and J genes are TRBV7-8 and TRBJ1-3; the match to TRBD1 covers 8 bases. The CDR3 runs 17 residues. In germline, CDR1 is SGHVS, CDR2 FQNEAQ. J was trimmed by 2 bases and V by 2 bases; bases with no gene match: 8. In DNA form, the CDR3 reads TGTGCCAGCAGCTTATTAAGCGGGACAGGACCTGGAAACACCATATATTTT. Translation: CASSLLSGTGPGNTIYF.

This rearrangement joins TRBV29-1 to TRBJ2-1; TRBD1 matches 11 bases. After removal of 2 bases from V and 2 bases from J, the junction contained 20 bases not matched to a gene. Germline V CDR1 and CDR2: SQVTM, ANQGSEA. The CDR3 loop spans 21 amino acids. The CDR3 nucleotides are TGCAGCGTTGAATTGGGACAGGGGGTGGGTTTGTCTAGCGGGACCTACAATGAGCAGTTCTTC. Translated, it gives CSVELGQGVGLSSGTYNEQFF.

This clonotype was seen more than once but under ten times. The J gene is TRBJ2-1, the V gene TRBV9; 11 nucleotides match TRBD2. The V gene end was trimmed by 2 bases and the J gene end by 0 bases; junction bases not matched to a gene: 10. The CDR3 covers 19 residues. CDR1 and CDR2 from the germline V gene are SGDLS and YYNGEE. DNA for the CDR3: TGTGCCAGCAGCGTGAGTAAACTAGCGGGGGTGAGCTCCTACAATGAGCAGTTCTTC. It specifies CASSVSKLAGVSSYNEQFF.

In its sample, this clonotype was seen many times. The chain combines TRBV28 with TRBJ2-2; possibly TRBD1 for D (5 bases). V was trimmed by 3 bases and J by 3 bases, leaving 14 bases between them. This CDR3 contains 16 residues. Germline lookup yields CDR1 MDHEN and CDR2 SYDVKM. The CDR3 sequence: CASSFLPRGYTGELFF. Written as DNA, the CDR3 is TGTGCCAGCAGTTTCCTCCCTAGGGGTTACACCGGGGAGCTGTTTTTT.